These 2 T cell receptor beta chains share one sample of origin, sequenced in a study of shared clonotypes between healthy human individuals. Sequencing was performed with immunoSEQ multiplex PCR; in TCRdb, only in-frame clones are kept and a portion is missing. The sample consists of 2 million to 3 million clones, 93% of them appearing once. Sequenced input: naive CD4+ T cells from PBMCs. Regarding subset: CD45RA+ positively selected. These receptors were obtained from a man between 18 and 29 years old in good health. Some clones in this sample may be carry-over from other donors' samples.

The chain links TRBV30 to TRBJ1-1; 10 bases are a match to TRBD1. Per germline, CDR1 GTSNPN and CDR2 SVGIG (reference sequence). This CDR3 contains 14 residues. V shed 2 bases, J shed 6 bases, and the junction held 6 bases outside the gene matches. The CDR3 region has the DNA TGTGCCTGGAGTCGCGACAGGGGGCTTTCTGAAGCTTTCTTT. Its translation is CAWSRDRGLSEAFF.

This rearrangement joins TRBV11-2 to TRBJ1-4, with 7 bases fitting TRBD1. The CDR3 has 18 residues. Germline CDR1 is SGHAT and CDR2 is FQNNGV. V lost 0 bases, J lost 7 bases, and 14 bases stayed unmatched. In DNA, the CDR3 is TGTGCCAGCAGCTTAGACGGGTTTAGGGGGCTGGTTGGTGAAAAACTGTTTTTT. Protein: CASSLDGFRGLVGEKLFF.